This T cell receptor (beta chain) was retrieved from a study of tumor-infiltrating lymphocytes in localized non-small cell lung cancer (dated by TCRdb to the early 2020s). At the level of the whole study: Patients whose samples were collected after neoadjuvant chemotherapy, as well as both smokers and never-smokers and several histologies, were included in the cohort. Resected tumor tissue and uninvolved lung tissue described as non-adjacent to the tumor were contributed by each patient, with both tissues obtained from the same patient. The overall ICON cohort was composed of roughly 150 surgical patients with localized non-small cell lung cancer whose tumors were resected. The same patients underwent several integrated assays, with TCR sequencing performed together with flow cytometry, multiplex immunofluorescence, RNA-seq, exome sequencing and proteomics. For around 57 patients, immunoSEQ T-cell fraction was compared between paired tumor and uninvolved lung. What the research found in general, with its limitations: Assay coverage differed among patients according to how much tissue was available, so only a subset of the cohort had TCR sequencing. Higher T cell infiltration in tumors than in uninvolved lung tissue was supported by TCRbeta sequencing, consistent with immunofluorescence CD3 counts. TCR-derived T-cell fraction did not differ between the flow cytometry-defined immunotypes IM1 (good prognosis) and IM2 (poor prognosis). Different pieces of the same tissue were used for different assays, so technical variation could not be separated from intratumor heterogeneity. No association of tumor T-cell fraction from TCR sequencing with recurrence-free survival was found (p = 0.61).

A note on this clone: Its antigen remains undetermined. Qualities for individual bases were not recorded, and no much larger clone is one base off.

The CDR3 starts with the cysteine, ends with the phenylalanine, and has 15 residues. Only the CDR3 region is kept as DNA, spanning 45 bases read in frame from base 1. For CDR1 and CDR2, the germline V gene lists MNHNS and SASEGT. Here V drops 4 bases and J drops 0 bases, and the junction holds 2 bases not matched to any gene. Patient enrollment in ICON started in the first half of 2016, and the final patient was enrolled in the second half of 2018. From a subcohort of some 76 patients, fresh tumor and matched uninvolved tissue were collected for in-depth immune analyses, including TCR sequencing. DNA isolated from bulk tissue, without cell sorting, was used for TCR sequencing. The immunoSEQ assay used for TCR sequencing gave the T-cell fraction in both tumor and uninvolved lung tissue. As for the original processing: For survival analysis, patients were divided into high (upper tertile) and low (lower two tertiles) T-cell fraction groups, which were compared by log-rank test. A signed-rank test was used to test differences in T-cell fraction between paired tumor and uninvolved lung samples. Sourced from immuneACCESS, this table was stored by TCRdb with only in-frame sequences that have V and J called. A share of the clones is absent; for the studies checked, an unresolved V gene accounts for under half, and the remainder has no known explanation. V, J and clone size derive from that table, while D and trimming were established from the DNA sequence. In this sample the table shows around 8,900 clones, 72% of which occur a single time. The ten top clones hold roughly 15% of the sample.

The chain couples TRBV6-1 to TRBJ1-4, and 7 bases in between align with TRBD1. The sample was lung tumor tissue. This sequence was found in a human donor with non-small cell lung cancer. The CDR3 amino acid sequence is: CASSGGTATNEKLFF. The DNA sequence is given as TGTGCCAGCAGTGGGGGGACAGCAACTAATGAAAAACTGTTTTTT.